The present TCR beta chain was sequenced within a study of T cell responses to AZD1222 COVID-19 vaccine. The overall study: Second doses that came at about 4 or about 12 weeks were put together. Points from the study as a whole: Nearly half of the spike-specific TCRs reportedly recognize variant regions that carry no mutations. Only six people who got AZD1222 tested seropositive at baseline.

This clone was seen once. Its antigen remains unknown. Here immunoSEQ multiplex PCR was the method, and the copy in TCRdb shows in-frame clones only, minus some. The top ten clones hold around 1.5% of a sample with under 200,000 clones, 75% to 95% of them seen once. The sample here was peripheral blood, taken on day 0 of AZD1222 vaccination. The source is an adult in good health.

The CDR3 sequence is CASSIGTANYNEQFF. CDR3 DNA sequence: TGTGCCAGCAGCATAGGGACAGCTAACTACAATGAGCAGTTCTTC. This chain connects TRBV7-8 to TRBJ2-1; 7 bases line up with TRBD1. This CDR3 is 15 amino acids long. J was trimmed by 3 bases and V by 5 bases; bases with no gene match: 7. Germline loops: CDR1 SGHVS, CDR2 FQNEAQ.